The rows below give T cell receptor beta chains drawn from one sample of a study of cytomegalovirus exposure and HLA in healthy donors. The protocol was immunoSEQ multiplex PCR, while the TCRdb copy is restricted to in-frame clones and leaves out a portion. Here the sample spans 100,000 or so clones, around 75% being singletons. Input material: PBMCs. The receptors come from a young woman in good health and CMV-seropositive. Both conserved end residues are part of each CDR3. A D gene is named only where the DNA matches it firmly. Expanded clones are given a class, and other clones once, few, many or no size at all.

J: TRBJ2-7
V: TRBV11-1
D: TRBD2
size: once
DNA: TGTGCCAGCAAAGGGTTCGCTAGCGGCTACGAGCAGTACTTC
CDR3: CASKGFASGYEQYF

J: TRBJ2-1
V: TRBV7-9
D: TRBD2
size: .
DNA: TGTGCCAGCAGCTATGGACTAGCGGATTACAATGAGCAGTTCTTC
CDR3: CASSYGLADYNEQFF

J: TRBJ2-1
V: TRBV5-1
D: TRBD2
size: .
DNA: TGCGCCAGCAGCTTGGTACTAGCGGGAACGAATGAGCAGTTCTTC
CDR3: CASSLVLAGTNEQFF

J: TRBJ2-7
V: TRBV7-9
D: .
size: .
DNA: TGTGCCAGCAGCCAATCCCTATCACGGGAAGAGCAGTACTTC
CDR3: CASSQSLSREEQYF

J: TRBJ2-1
V: TRBV28
D: TRBD2
size: .
DNA: TGTGCCAGCAGCCCCGGGACTAACAGGTACAATGAGCAGTTCTTC
CDR3: CASSPGTNRYNEQFF

J: TRBJ2-6
V: TRBV27
D: .
size: .
DNA: TGTGCCAGCAGTCACACTAGGGACTCTGGGGCCAACGTCCTGACTTTC
CDR3: CASSHTRDSGANVLTF

J: TRBJ1-1
V: TRBV2
D: .
size: .
DNA: TGTGCCAGCACTGCGGGGGCTTTCTTT
CDR3: CASTAGAFF

J: TRBJ2-2
V: TRBV4-2
D: .
size: once
DNA: TGTGCCAGCAGCCCAGCCCAGGGCGAGAACACCGGGGAGCTGTTTTTT
CDR3: CASSPAQGENTGELFF

J: TRBJ1-4
V: TRBV6-5
D: .
size: .
DNA: TGTGCCAGCAGGAAAGCAGGGCCACGTAATGAAAAACTGTTTTTT
CDR3: CASRKAGPRNEKLFF

J: TRBJ1-1
V: TRBV5-6
D: .
size: few
DNA: TGTGCCAGCAGGGGATTGGAGGACACTGAAGCTTTCTTT
CDR3: CASRGLEDTEAFF

J: TRBJ2-7
V: TRBV28
D: TRBD1
size: .
DNA: TGTGCCAGCCGTGTTTTACAGGGGCCCTACGAGCAGTACTTC
CDR3: CASRVLQGPYEQYF

J: TRBJ2-1
V: TRBV14
D: .
size: .
DNA: TGTGCCAGCAGCCAAGATGCCGCTAGCAGGTCTAATGAGCAGTTCTTC
CDR3: CASSQDAASRSNEQFF

J: TRBJ1-1
V: TRBV29-1
D: TRBD1
size: .
DNA: TGCAGCGTTGATATCGCACAGGGGACTGAAGCTTTCTTT
CDR3: CSVDIAQGTEAFF

J: TRBJ2-1
V: TRBV11-3
D: .
size: .
DNA: TGTGCCAGCAGCTTTACGGGAGCTTCCTACAATGAGCAGTTCTTC
CDR3: CASSFTGASYNEQFF

J: TRBJ2-7
V: TRBV10-3
D: .
size: .
DNA: TGTGCCATCACCTCGGGGGAATTTTCCTACGAGCAGTACTTC
CDR3: CAITSGEFSYEQYF

J: TRBJ2-7
V: TRBV7-2
D: TRBD2
size: .
DNA: TGTGCCAGCAGCCGGGCTAGCGGGAGTGACGAGCAGTACTTC
CDR3: CASSRASGSDEQYF

J: TRBJ2-1
V: TRBV10-3
D: TRBD2
size: .
DNA: TGTGCCATCAGTGAGGGACTAGCGGGAGGTATAAATGAGCAGTTCTTC
CDR3: CAISEGLAGGINEQFF

J: TRBJ2-3
V: TRBV6-4
D: .
size: many
DNA: TGTGCCAGCAGCTCCCGAGGGACATCAGATACGCAGTATTTT
CDR3: CASSSRGTSDTQYF

J: TRBJ1-1
V: TRBV5-6
D: .
size: .
DNA: TGTGCCAGCAGCAGTCGCGGCGGGGGCGCGAGCACTGAAGCTTTCTTT
CDR3: CASSSRGGGASTEAFF

J: TRBJ2-1
V: TRBV29-1
D: TRBD2
size: .
DNA: TGCAGCGTTGAAGTGACTAGCGGGAGCGTTGAGCAGTTCTTC
CDR3: CSVEVTSGSVEQFF

J: TRBJ1-2
V: TRBV6-5
D: TRBD1
size: .
DNA: TGTGCCAGCAGCCAGCCTGGGACAGGGTTCTATGGCTACACCTTC
CDR3: CASSQPGTGFYGYTF

J: TRBJ2-3
V: TRBV28
D: TRBD2
size: .
DNA: TGTGCCAGCGCCCCTAGCGGGCGAGATACGCAGTATTTT
CDR3: CASAPSGRDTQYF

J: TRBJ1-1
V: TRBV27
D: .
size: .
DNA: TGTGCCAGCAGTTTATATTACCAAGCCAAAGCTTTCTTT
CDR3: CASSLYYQAKAFF

J: TRBJ2-7
V: TRBV27
D: TRBD1
size: .
DNA: TGTGCCAGCAGCCTGAGAGCCCAGGGGGCCCCCTACGAGCAGTACTTC
CDR3: CASSLRAQGAPYEQYF

J: TRBJ1-4
V: TRBV4-2
D: .
size: .
DNA: TGTGCCAGCAGCCAAGATTACGGGGGAACTAATGAAAAACTGTTTTTT
CDR3: CASSQDYGGTNEKLFF